Following are 28 T cell receptor beta chains from one sample sequenced in a study of shared clonotypes between healthy human individuals (dated by TCRdb to about 2020). For the CD8 naive samples, CD45RO-negative cells were positively selected for CCR7, yielding a CD45RA+CCR7+ population from which TemRA cells were excluded. Libraries were prepared through the immunoSEQ multiplex PCR assay. TCRdb holds this immuneACCESS table with in-frame rearrangements only. Some clones are missing; in checked studies, unresolved V genes explain under half, and the rest has no known cause. This sample has some 740,000 clones in its table, and 92% of those were observed once. 24% of the sample rests with the top ten. Sequencing input: naive CD8+ T cells sorted from blood. Per the publication, the cell subset or site label means: CD45RA+CCR7+. These receptors were collected from a man aged 30 to 45 in good health.

This sequence joins TRBV4-3 and TRBJ2-1, with unresolved D. V was pared by 0 bases and J by 8 bases, with 8 bases between. This CDR3 is built from 13 residues. Germline CDR1 reads LGHNA; CDR2 reads YSLEER. In nucleotides, the CDR3 is TGCGCCAGCAGCCAAGAAGGGTGGCATGAGCAGTTCTTC. Translation: CASSQEGWHEQFF.

The chain combines TRBV19 with TRBJ2-7; no clear D. This CDR3 comprises 16 residues. The germline V and J ends were trimmed by 3 bases and 2 bases, with 17 bases remaining between them. Per the germline V gene, CDR1 is LNHDA and CDR2 is SQIVND (reference sequence). The CDR3 region has the DNA TGTGCCAGTAGTATCGGGTTTCCTGCTGGGGCCTACGAGCAGTACTTC. This codes for CASSIGFPAGAYEQYF.

The rearrangement uses TRBV5-6 and TRBJ2-5, with D uncertain. The germline V and J ends were trimmed by 0 bases and 3 bases, with 6 bases remaining between them. CDR1 is SGHDT and CDR2 is YYEEEE in the germline V gene. CDR3 length: 13 residues. The CDR3 DNA follows: TGTGCCAGCAGCTTGGGGTCGAAAGAGACCCAGTACTTC. Protein: CASSLGSKETQYF.

V and J are TRBV7-9 and TRBJ2-5; no reliable D call. Germline V lookup: CDR1 SEHNR, CDR2 FQNEAQ (reference sequence). Between the trimmed V and J ends, which lost 4 bases and 4 bases, there was a span of 22 bases. The CDR3 is 17 amino acids. Written as DNA, the CDR3 is TGTGCCAGCAGCTCTACTTTTCAAACTTCAACCTCAGAGACCCAGTACTTC. This codes for CASSSTFQTSTSETQYF.

The CDR3 reads CASSSGTSGSDEQFF. The CDR3 region has the DNA TGTGCCAGCAGCTCCGGGACTAGCGGGAGCGATGAGCAGTTCTTC. This sequence joins TRBV7-2 and TRBJ2-1, with 14 bases lining up with TRBD2. This CDR3 is 15 amino acids long. CDR1 is SGHTA, CDR2 FQGNSA, per germline. The V and J ends lost 4 bases and 8 bases, in that order; junction bases with no gene match: 4.

V and J are TRBV7-9 and TRBJ2-5, with TRBD2 matching over 7 bases. V was pared by 1 base and J by 5 bases, with 7 bases of the junction left unmatched. In germline, CDR1 is SEHNR, CDR2 FQNEAQ (reference sequence). The CDR3 runs 15 residues. This CDR3 is CASSLGFGLEETQYF. In DNA, the CDR3 is TGTGCCAGCAGCTTAGGGTTCGGACTAGAGGAGACCCAGTACTTC.

At least ten counts were recorded for this clone. This chain joins TRBV30 and TRBJ2-2; possibly TRBD1 for D (6 bases). The V end was cut by 2 bases, the J end by 4 bases, with 14 bases between. Germline V gene lookup returns CDR1 GTSNPN and CDR2 SVGIG (reference sequence). The CDR3 runs 15 residues. The CDR3 bases are TGTGCCTGGAGTAAGGGGACATCGAGCACCGGGGAGCTGTTTTTT. Amino acids: CAWSKGTSSTGELFF.

This chain connects TRBV7-8 to TRBJ2-1, with a tentative D call TRBD2 (6 bases). The CDR3 length is 16 residues. Germline V gene data show CDR1 as SGHVS and CDR2 as FQNEAQ. The V end lost 5 bases, the J end lost 3 bases, and 17 bases lay between the germline ends. The CDR3 sequence is CASSGRDFTLYNEQFF. The DNA of the CDR3 is TGTGCCAGCAGCGGAAGGGACTTTACCCTCTACAATGAGCAGTTCTTC.

The J gene is TRBJ2-3, the V gene TRBV9, with 12 bases that match TRBD2. J gave up 10 bases and V 3 bases, and 6 bases lay outside the gene matches. The germline CDR1 and CDR2 sequences are SGDLS and YYNGEE. The CDR3 runs to 14 residues. CDR3 bases: TGTGCCAGCAGCGAACTAGCGGGGGGCATGCCGCAGTATTTT. This encodes CASSELAGGMPQYF.

V usage is TRBV30 and J usage is TRBJ1-1; D gene uncertain. Trimming left V 7 bases short and J 1 base short, with 10 bases between. The germline gives CDR1 GTSNPN, CDR2 SVGIG (reference sequence). CDR3 length: 12 residues. For the CDR3, the DNA is TGTGCCTATACGGATACGAACACTGAAGCTTTCTTT. Amino acids: CAYTDTNTEAFF.

The V call is TRBV7-9, the J call TRBJ2-3; 13 nucleotides agree with TRBD2. Trimming took 6 bases from V and 2 from J; bases not matched to a gene: 11. The CDR3 has 18 amino acids. Germline V gives CDR1 SEHNR, CDR2 FQNEAQ (reference sequence). For the CDR3, the DNA is TGTGCCAGCAGTACCAGGTTGGGACTAGCGGGAAACACAGATACGCAGTATTTT. It is translated as CASSTRLGLAGNTDTQYF. The whole variable domain, filled in from reference TRBV7-9 and TRBJ2-3, reads DTGVSQNPRHKITKRGQNVTFRCDPISEHNRLYWYRQTLGQGPEFLTYFQNEAQLEKSRLLSDRFSAERPKGSFSTLEIQRTEQGDSAMYLCASSTRLGLAGNTDTQYFGPGTRLTVL.

Notes on this clone: The same CDR3 arises from other DNA sequences in this sample as well. The chain couples TRBV7-9 to TRBJ2-3; D remains unclear. Looked up from germline, CDR1 is SEHNR and CDR2 is FQNEAQ (reference sequence). The CDR3 consists of 13 residues. Trimming shortened V by 5 bases and J by 5 bases, and 11 bases separated the two germline ends. CDR3 amino acids: CASSLSVLDTQYF. The CDR3 nucleotides read TGTGCCAGCAGCCTATCGGTATTAGATACGCAGTATTTT.

The V and J genes are TRBV7-3 and TRBJ2-5, with TRBD2 matching 9 bases. J was trimmed by 5 bases and V by 2 bases; bases with no gene match: 0. CDR1 SGHTA and CDR2 FQGTGA come from the germline V gene. The CDR3 extends over 13 amino acids. The CDR3 DNA reads as TGTGCCAGCAGCTTAGCGGGAGGGGAGACCCAGTACTTC. Encoded protein: CASSLAGGETQYF.

The count of this clone is one. This chain links TRBV27 with TRBJ1-2; maybe TRBD1 (6 bases). The CDR3 loop spans 15 amino acids. V was cut by 5 bases and J by 7 bases, with 20 bases left in between. CDR1 and CDR2 from the germline V gene are MNHEY and SMNVEV (reference sequence). The CDR3 nucleotides read TGTGCCAGCAGTCCCACCTGGGGGGCAGGGATTGGCTACACCTTC. It encodes CASSPTWGAGIGYTF.

Concerning this clone itself: Other DNA sequences in the sample encode the same CDR3. V and J are TRBV11-2 and TRBJ1-1; tentatively, D is TRBD1 (6 bases). Germline CDR1 reads SGHAT; CDR2 reads FQNNGV. Trimming stripped 1 base from V and 1 base from J, with 7 bases between. This CDR3 is built from 14 residues. CDR3 sequence reads: CASSLAQGNTEAFF. The CDR3 DNA reads TGTGCCAGCAGCTTAGCACAGGGGAACACTGAAGCTTTCTTT.

This chain uses TRBV7-7 with TRBJ2-3, with 16 positions matching TRBD2. Germline V gene sequence: CDR1 SSHAT, CDR2 FNYEAQ (reference sequence). CDR3 length: 15 residues. With 6 bases clipped from V and 7 bases from J, the junction kept 4 bases outside the gene matches. The CDR3 bases are TGTGCCAGCAGTACGGGACTAGCGGGAGGGAATACGCAGTATTTT. Amino acid sequence: CASSTGLAGGNTQYF.

The V gene is TRBV7-8, the J gene TRBJ2-6, with a tentative D call TRBD1 (6 bases). The CDR3 length is 16 residues. V was pared by 1 base and J by 1 base, with 8 bases between. Germline CDR1 reads SGHVS; CDR2 reads FQNEAQ. CDR3 DNA: TGTGCCAGCAGCTTAGACAGGGAGTCTGGGGCCAACGTCCTGACTTTC. Protein: CASSLDRESGANVLTF. Variable domain in full (rest from reference TRBV7-8 and TRBJ2-6): GAGVSQSPRYKVAKRGQDVALRCDPISGHVSLFWYQQALGQGPEFLTYFQNEAQLDKSGLPSDRFFAERPEGSVSTLKIQRTQQEDSAVYLCASSLDRESGANVLTFGAGSRLTVL.

The table lists this clone with many counts. The chain has TRBV7-9 and TRBJ1-1, with TRBD1 matching over 7 bases. The trim removed 0 bases at V and 1 base at J, leaving 2 bases unmatched. The germline V gene encodes CDR1 SEHNR and CDR2 FQNEAQ (reference sequence). The CDR3 loop spans 15 amino acids. The CDR3 nucleotides read TGTGCCAGCAGCTTAGCACGGACAGGGAACACTGAAGCTTTCTTT. It yields the protein CASSLARTGNTEAFF.

The rearrangement links TRBV5-4 to TRBJ1-4; D is unclear. V dropped 2 bases and J dropped 2 bases, with 7 bases sitting between them. The CDR3 totals 14 residues. Germline V lookup: CDR1 SGHNT, CDR2 YYREEE (reference sequence). CDR3 sequence (DNA): TGTGCCAGCAGCTTACCGGGGACTAATGAAAAACTGTTTTTT. Its translation is CASSLPGTNEKLFF.

This clone has more than one count but fewer than ten. The CDR3 region has the DNA TGCGCCAGCACTCAGGGGGGCTACAATGAGCAGTTCTTC. Its protein is CASTQGGYNEQFF. The chain employs TRBV5-1 and TRBJ2-1; maybe TRBD1 (7 bases). Germline CDR1 is SGHRS and CDR2 is YFSETQ. V lost 6 bases and J 3 bases, leaving 10 bases between the germline ends. CDR3 length: 13 amino acids.

The chain recombines TRBV19 with TRBJ2-7; TRBD1 matches at 8 bases. Per the germline V gene, CDR1 is LNHDA and CDR2 is SQIVND (reference sequence). The CDR3 consists of 13 residues. The V segment lost 10 bases and the J segment 5 bases; nucleotides outside the gene matches: 10. Here the CDR3 reads CATAQGVANEQYF. For the CDR3, the DNA is TGTGCCACCGCACAGGGGGTGGCGAACGAGCAGTACTTC.

Concerning this clone: Other DNA sequences in the sample encode the same CDR3. The gene calls are TRBV28 and TRBJ2-2, with a tentative D call TRBD1 (5 bases). V gave up 2 bases and J gave up 5 bases, with 6 bases separating them. The CDR3 extends over 13 amino acids. Per the germline V gene, CDR1 is MDHEN and CDR2 is SYDVKM. The CDR3 DNA reads TGTGCCAGCAGTTTACAGGGAACCGGGGAGCTGTTTTTT. Its translation: CASSLQGTGELFF.

A note on this clone: This sample includes further DNA sequences coding for the same CDR3. The chain employs TRBV7-6 and TRBJ2-7; D perhaps matches TRBD2 (5 bases). V dropped 3 bases and J dropped 4 bases, with 10 bases sitting between them. Germline values: CDR1 SGHVS, CDR2 FNYEAQ. The CDR3 length is 13 residues. The CDR3 is CASSFGETYEQYF. In nucleotides, the CDR3 is TGTGCCAGCAGCTTTGGGGAGACATACGAGCAGTACTTC.

V is TRBV4-1 and J is TRBJ1-2; 7 nucleotides match TRBD1. The CDR3 has 14 amino acids. V was clipped by 0 bases and J by 4 bases; unmatched bases: 2. Germline loops: CDR1 MGHRA, CDR2 YSYEKL. The CDR3 nucleotides are TGCGCCAGCAGCCAAGATCAGGGGGGCTATGGCTACACCTTC. Protein: CASSQDQGGYGYTF.

V gene TRBV28 combines with J gene TRBJ2-7; 9 bases line up with TRBD2. The CDR3 is 15 residues long. After removal of 5 bases from V and 1 base from J, the junction contained 6 bases not matched to a gene. Germline V gene data show CDR1 as MDHEN and CDR2 as SYDVKM. The CDR3 coding sequence is TGTGCCAGCAGTCATCGACTAGCGGAGTCCTACGAGCAGTACTTC. Translating gives CASSHRLAESYEQYF.

This sequence joins TRBV18 and TRBJ2-5; D call uncertain. Trimming cost V 2 bases and J 0 bases, with 10 bases left between them. Germline-derived CDR1 and CDR2 are KGHSH and LQKENI. The CDR3 covers 15 residues. CDR3 region: CASSPEGRYQETQYF. The CDR3 coding sequence is TGTGCCAGCTCACCAGAAGGACGGTACCAAGAGACCCAGTACTTC.

The chain has TRBV4-3 and TRBJ2-1, with TRBD2 matching over 11 bases. Germline V gene sequence: CDR1 LGHNA, CDR2 YSLEER. This CDR3 is 20 amino acids long. J was trimmed by 0 bases and V by 0 bases; bases with no gene match: 10. The CDR3 DNA follows: TGCGCCAGCAGCCAAGATCTCCCTAGCGGGAGGCCAAGCTCCTACAATGAGCAGTTCTTC. Translating gives CASSQDLPSGRPSSYNEQFF.

This clone was detected a few times. CDR3 DNA: TGTGCCAGCGGGGGGGCAGGATACGAGCAGTACTTC. This translates into CASGGAGYEQYF. The V call is TRBV27, the J call TRBJ2-7; possible D gene TRBD2, 7 bases. V lost 8 bases to trimming and J lost 4 bases, with 12 bases between them. This CDR3 comprises 12 residues. CDR1 is MNHEY, CDR2 SMNVEV, per germline (reference sequence).